This entry features one T cell receptor (beta chain) sequence. The data are from a study of cytomegalovirus exposure and HLA in healthy donors. About the research overall: Genotyping of 400 or so donors showed that around 86% belonged to the Caucasian-associated ancestry cluster.

PCR amplification relied on 60 Vbeta primers (plus 13 Jbeta primers). Sequencing used immunoSEQ multiplex PCR; TCRdb keeps in-frame clones, though not all of them. The table records some 140,000 clones, approximately 74% of them present only once. This CDR3 spans 11 amino acids. Trimming took 6 bases from V and 10 from J, leaving 10 bases between them. From germline, CDR1 is MNHNS and CDR2 SASEGT. V gene TRBV6-1 combines with J gene TRBJ2-1; D is undetermined. The sequence derives from a man aged 18-30 years in good health and CMV-seronegative. Source material: PBMCs. CDR3 residues: CASSPRREQFF. The CDR3 DNA is TGTGCCAGCAGCCCACGGCGGGAGCAGTTCTTC.